This T cell receptor (beta chain) was identified during a study of shared clonotypes between healthy human individuals. At the level of the study: Each donor's CD4 naive and CD4 memory cells filled three plates apiece, CD8 naive two, and CD8 memory one. Overall study results and limits: Around 4.9% of naive CD4 clonotypes were shared across several donors. Estimated richness values were generally larger in naive subsets than in memory subsets.

For this clone: The target antigen is unknown.

Clones were read by immunoSEQ multiplex PCR, and TCRdb kept only the in-frame ones, dropping some. Of 2 million to 3 million clones in the sample, 93% are singletons; the top ten hold 0.36%. Every donor, a Caucasian adult, lived in Nashville, Tennessee. The source material was naive CD4+ T cells from PBMCs. Subset reported: CD45RA+ positively selected. The TCR sequence derives from a man aged 18-30 years in good health. Some clones in this sample may be carry-over from other donors' samples.

CDR3 coding DNA: TGTGCCAGCAGAACCAGGGATGGAGGCCAGCCCCAGCATTTT. This codes for CASRTRDGGQPQHF. The chain recombines TRBV6-1 with TRBJ1-5, with D maybe TRBD1 (5 bases). Germline loops: CDR1 MNHNS, CDR2 SASEGT. Between the trimmed V and J ends, which lost 6 bases and 7 bases, there was a span of 16 bases. The CDR3 extends over 14 amino acids.